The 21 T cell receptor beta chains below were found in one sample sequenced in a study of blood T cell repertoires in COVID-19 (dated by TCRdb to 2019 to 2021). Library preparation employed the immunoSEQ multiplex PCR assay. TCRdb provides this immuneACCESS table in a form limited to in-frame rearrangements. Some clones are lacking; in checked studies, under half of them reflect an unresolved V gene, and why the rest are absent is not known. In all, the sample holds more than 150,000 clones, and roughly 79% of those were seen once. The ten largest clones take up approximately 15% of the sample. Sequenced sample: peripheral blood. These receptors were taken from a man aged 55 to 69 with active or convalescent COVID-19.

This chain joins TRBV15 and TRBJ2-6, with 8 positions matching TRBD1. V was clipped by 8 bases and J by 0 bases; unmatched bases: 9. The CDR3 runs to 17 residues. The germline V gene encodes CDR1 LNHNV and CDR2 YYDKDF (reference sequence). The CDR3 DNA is TGTGCCACCCAGACAGGGGAGCGAAGCTCTGGGGCCAACGTCCTGACTTTC. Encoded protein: CATQTGERSSGANVLTF. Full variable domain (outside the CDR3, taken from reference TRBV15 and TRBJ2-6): DAMVIQNPRYQVTQFGKPVTLSCSQTLNHNVMYWYQQKSSQAPKLLFHYYDKDFNNEADTPDNFQSRRPNTSFCFLDIRSPGLGDTAMYLCATQTGERSSGANVLTFGAGSRLTVL.

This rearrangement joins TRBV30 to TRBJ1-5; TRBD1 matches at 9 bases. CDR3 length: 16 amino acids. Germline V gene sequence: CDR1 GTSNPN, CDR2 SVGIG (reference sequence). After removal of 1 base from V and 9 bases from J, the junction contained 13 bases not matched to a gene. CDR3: CAWSEPTGGYLRPQHF. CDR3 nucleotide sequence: TGTGCCTGGAGTGAACCGACAGGGGGGTACCTTAGGCCCCAGCATTTT.

CDR3 coding DNA: TGTGCCAGCCAACAGGTTAGCAATCAGCCCCAGCATTTT. It encodes CASQQVSNQPQHF. The rearrangement joins TRBV10-3 to TRBJ1-5; tentative D call: TRBD1 (5 bases). Germline-derived CDR1 and CDR2 are ENHRY and SYGVKD. The length of the CDR3 is 13 residues. Trimming took off 10 bases at V and 0 bases at J, with 10 bases between the two ends.

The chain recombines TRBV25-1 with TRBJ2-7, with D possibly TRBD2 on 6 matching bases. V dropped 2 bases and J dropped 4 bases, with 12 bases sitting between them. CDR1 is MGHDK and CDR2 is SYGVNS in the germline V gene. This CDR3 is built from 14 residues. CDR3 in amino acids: CASSESGSTYEQYF. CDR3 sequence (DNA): TGTGCCAGCAGTGAAAGCGGGTCGACTTACGAGCAGTACTTC.

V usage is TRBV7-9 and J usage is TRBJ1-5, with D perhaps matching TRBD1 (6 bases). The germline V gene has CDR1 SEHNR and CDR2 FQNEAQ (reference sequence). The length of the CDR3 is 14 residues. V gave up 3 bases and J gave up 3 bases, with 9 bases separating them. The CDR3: CASSLDSSNQPQHF. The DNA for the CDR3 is TGTGCCAGCAGCTTGGACAGTTCCAATCAGCCCCAGCATTTT. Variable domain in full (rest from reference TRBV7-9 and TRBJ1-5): DTGVSQNPRHKITKRGQNVTFRCDPISEHNRLYWYRQTLGQGPEFLTYFQNEAQLEKSRLLSDRFSAERPKGSFSTLEIQRTEQGDSAMYLCASSLDSSNQPQHFGDGTRLSIL.

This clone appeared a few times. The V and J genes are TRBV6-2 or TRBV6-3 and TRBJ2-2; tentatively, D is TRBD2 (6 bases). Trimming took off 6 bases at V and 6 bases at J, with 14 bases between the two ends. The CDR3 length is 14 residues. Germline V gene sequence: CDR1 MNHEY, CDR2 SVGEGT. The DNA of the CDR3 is TGTGCCAGCAGCCCGGTTAGCGGAGCCGGGGAGCTGTTTTTT. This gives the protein CASSPVSGAGELFF.

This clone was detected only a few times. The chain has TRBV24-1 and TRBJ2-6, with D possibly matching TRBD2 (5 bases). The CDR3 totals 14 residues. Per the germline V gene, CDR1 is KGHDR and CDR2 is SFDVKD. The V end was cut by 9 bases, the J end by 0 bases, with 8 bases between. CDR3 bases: TGTGCCACCTCCCGGGACTCTGGGGCCAACGTCCTGACTTTC. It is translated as CATSRDSGANVLTF.

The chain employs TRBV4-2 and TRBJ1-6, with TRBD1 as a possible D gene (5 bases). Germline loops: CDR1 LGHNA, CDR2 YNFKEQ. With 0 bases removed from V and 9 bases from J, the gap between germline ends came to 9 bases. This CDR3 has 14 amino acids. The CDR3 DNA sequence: TGTGCCAGCAGCCAAGACGGAAGGGGTTCACCCCTCCACTTT. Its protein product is CASSQDGRGSPLHF.

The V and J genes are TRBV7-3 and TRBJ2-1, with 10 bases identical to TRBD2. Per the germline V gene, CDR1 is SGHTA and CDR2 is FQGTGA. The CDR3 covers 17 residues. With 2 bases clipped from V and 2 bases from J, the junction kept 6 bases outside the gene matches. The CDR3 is CASSLQGLAGAYNEQFF. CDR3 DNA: TGTGCCAGCAGCTTACAAGGTCTAGCGGGAGCCTACAATGAGCAGTTCTTC.

CDR3 in amino acids: CASSPWGGSHEQYF. The CDR3 coding sequence is TGCGCCAGCAGCCCCTGGGGGGGGAGCCACGAGCAGTACTTC. The J gene is TRBJ2-7, the V gene TRBV5-1, with 7 bases identical to TRBD2. This CDR3 is built from 14 residues. V gave up 4 bases and J gave up 5 bases; unmatched junction bases: 9. From germline, CDR1 is SGHRS and CDR2 YFSETQ. The whole variable domain, filled in from reference TRBV5-1 and TRBJ2-7, reads KAGVTQTPRYLIKTRGQQVTLSCSPISGHRSVSWYQQTPGQGLQFLFEYFSETQRNKGNFPGRFSGRQFSNSRSEMNVSTLELGDSALYLCASSPWGGSHEQYFGPGTRLTVT.

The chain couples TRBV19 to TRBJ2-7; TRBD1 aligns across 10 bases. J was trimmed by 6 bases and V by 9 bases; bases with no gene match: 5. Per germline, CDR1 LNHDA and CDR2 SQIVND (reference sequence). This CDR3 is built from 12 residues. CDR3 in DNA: TGTGCCAGCGGGACAGGGGCCCGCGAGCAGTACTTC. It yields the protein CASGTGAREQYF.

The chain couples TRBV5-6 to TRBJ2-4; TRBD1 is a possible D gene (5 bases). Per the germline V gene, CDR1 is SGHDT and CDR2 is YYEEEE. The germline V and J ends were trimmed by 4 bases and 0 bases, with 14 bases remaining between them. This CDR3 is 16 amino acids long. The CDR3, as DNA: TGTGCCAGCAGCAGAAACCTCGGACAAGCCAAAAACATTCAGTACTTC. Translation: CASSRNLGQAKNIQYF.

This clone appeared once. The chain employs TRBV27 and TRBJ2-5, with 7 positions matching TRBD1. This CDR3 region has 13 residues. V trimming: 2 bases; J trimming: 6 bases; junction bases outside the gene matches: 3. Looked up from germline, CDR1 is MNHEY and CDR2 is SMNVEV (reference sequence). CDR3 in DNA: TGTGCCAGCAGTTTAAACAGGGGAAAGACCCAGTACTTC. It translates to CASSLNRGKTQYF.

CDR3 protein: CASSWASGSYEQYF. The CDR3 DNA follows: TGTGCCAGCAGTTGGGCTAGCGGTTCCTACGAGCAGTACTTC. The chain employs TRBV2 and TRBJ2-7, with 7 positions matching TRBD2. Unmatched junction bases numbered 5, after V lost 5 bases and J lost 1 base. The CDR3 extends over 14 amino acids. CDR1 and CDR2 (germline): SNHLY, FYNNEI. Supplemented by reference TRBV2 and TRBJ2-7, the full variable domain reads EPEVTQTPSHQVTQMGQEVILRCVPISNHLYFYWYRQILGQKVEFLVSFYNNEISEKSEIFDDQFSVERPDGSNFTLKIRSTKLEDSAMYFCASSWASGSYEQYFGPGTRLTVT.

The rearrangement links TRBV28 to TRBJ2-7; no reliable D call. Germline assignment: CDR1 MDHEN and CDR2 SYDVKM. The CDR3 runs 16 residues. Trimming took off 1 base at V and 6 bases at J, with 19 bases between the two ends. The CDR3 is CASSLFVGERGPEQYF. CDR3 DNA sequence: TGTGCCAGCAGTTTATTCGTCGGAGAACGCGGTCCCGAGCAGTACTTC.

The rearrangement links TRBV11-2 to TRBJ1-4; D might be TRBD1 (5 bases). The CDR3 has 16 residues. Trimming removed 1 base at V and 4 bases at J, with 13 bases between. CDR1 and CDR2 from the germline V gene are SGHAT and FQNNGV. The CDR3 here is CASSLGRGGLNEKLFF. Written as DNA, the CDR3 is TGTGCCAGCAGCTTAGGGCGGGGGGGACTTAATGAAAAACTGTTTTTT.

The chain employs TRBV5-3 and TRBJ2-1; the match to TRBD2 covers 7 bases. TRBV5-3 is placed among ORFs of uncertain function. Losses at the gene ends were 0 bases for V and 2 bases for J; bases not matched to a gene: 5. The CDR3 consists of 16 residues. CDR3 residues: CARSLGTSAPYNEQFF. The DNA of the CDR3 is TGTGCCAGAAGCTTGGGAACTAGCGCCCCCTACAATGAGCAGTTCTTC.

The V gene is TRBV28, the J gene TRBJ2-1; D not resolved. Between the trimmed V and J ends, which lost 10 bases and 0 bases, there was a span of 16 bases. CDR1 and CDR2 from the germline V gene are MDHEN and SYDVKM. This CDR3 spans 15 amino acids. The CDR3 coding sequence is TGTGCCACCCTAGACGCGGCGAGCTCCTACAATGAGCAGTTCTTC. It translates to CATLDAASSYNEQFF.

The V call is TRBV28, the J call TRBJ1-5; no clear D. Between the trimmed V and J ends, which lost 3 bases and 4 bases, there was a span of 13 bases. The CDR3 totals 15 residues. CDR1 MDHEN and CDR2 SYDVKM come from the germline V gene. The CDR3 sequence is CASSFRAGGNQPQHF. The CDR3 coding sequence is TGTGCCAGCAGTTTTCGCGCGGGAGGGAATCAGCCCCAGCATTTT.

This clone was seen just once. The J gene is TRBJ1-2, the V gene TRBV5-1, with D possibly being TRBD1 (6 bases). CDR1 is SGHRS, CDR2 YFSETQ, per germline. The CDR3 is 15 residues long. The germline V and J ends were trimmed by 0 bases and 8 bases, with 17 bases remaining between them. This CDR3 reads CASSLGVRGAQGYTF. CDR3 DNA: TGCGCCAGCAGCTTGGGGGTGCGGGGGGCGCAAGGCTACACCTTC.

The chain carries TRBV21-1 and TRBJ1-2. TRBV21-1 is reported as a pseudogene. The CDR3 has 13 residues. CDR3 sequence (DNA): TGTGCCAGCAGCAATCAAGGCGCGGCGGGCTACACCTTC. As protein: CASSNQGAAGYTF.